Presented here are 27 T cell receptor beta chains from one specimen sequenced in a study of shared clonotypes between healthy human individuals. Sequenced by immunoSEQ multiplex PCR; TCRdb stores in-frame clones only, minus some. The sample records approximately 530,000 clones, approximately 95% being singletons. The sample consisted of naive CD4+ T cells sorted from blood. Described subset: CD45RA+ positively selected. All receptors come from a woman in her thirties in good health.

This chain links TRBV28 with TRBJ1-1; 10 positions agree with TRBD1. V gave up 5 bases and J gave up 7 bases; unmatched junction bases: 7. Germline assignment: CDR1 MDHEN and CDR2 SYDVKM. The CDR3 length is 14 residues. The CDR3 spells CASSPGTGVDEAFF. In DNA, the CDR3 is TGTGCCAGCAGTCCCGGGACAGGGGTTGATGAAGCTTTCTTT.

V usage is TRBV7-6 and J usage is TRBJ2-3, with D uncertain. V was trimmed by 3 bases and J by 2 bases, leaving 3 bases between them. Germline V lookup: CDR1 SGHVS, CDR2 FNYEAQ. This CDR3 is 12 amino acids long. The CDR3 spells CASSFVTDTQYF. CDR3 DNA: TGTGCCAGCAGCTTCGTCACAGATACGCAGTATTTT. Full variable domain (rest looked up from reference TRBV7-6 and TRBJ2-3): GAGVSQSPRYKVTKRGQDVALRCDPISGHVSLYWYRQALGQGPEFLTYFNYEAQQDKSGLPNDRFSAERPEGSISTLTIQRTEQRDSAMYRCASSFVTDTQYFGPGTRLTVL.

The chain couples TRBV5-1 to TRBJ1-1; no clear D gene. Trimming removed 3 bases from V and 1 base from J, with 10 bases in between. Germline CDR1 SGHRS, CDR2 YFSETQ. The CDR3 spans 14 residues. CDR3 in DNA: TGCGCCAGCAGCTCCTTGGTTCAGAACACTGAAGCTTTCTTT. Encoded protein: CASSSLVQNTEAFF.

The genes are TRBV27 and TRBJ1-5; unclear D gene. CDR3 length: 17 residues. The germline V gene encodes CDR1 MNHEY and CDR2 SMNVEV (reference sequence). The V gene lost 2 bases and the J gene lost 0 bases, with 14 bases spanning the gap. CDR3 nucleotide sequence: TGTGCCAGCAGTTTAAAAGGGTACGGATCTAGCAATCAGCCCCAGCATTTT. Amino acid sequence: CASSLKGYGSSNQPQHF.

V is TRBV7-3 and J is TRBJ2-1; 11 positions match TRBD2. V gave up 5 bases and J gave up 5 bases; unmatched junction bases: 5. Germline V lookup: CDR1 SGHTA, CDR2 FQGTGA. The CDR3 is 15 residues long. CDR3 nucleotide sequence: TGTGCCAGCAGCATAGTAGCGGGAGGGCACAATGAGCAGTTCTTC. It codes for CASSIVAGGHNEQFF.

The V gene is TRBV5-1, the J gene TRBJ1-2; 10 nucleotides line up with TRBD1. Looked up from germline, CDR1 is SGHRS and CDR2 is YFSETQ. Losses at the gene ends were 6 bases for V and 3 bases for J; bases not matched to a gene: 5. CDR3 size: 14 residues. CDR3 bases: TGCGCCAGCACCACCGGGACAGGGGACTATGGCTACACCTTC. Its translation: CASTTGTGDYGYTF.

The V gene is TRBV23-1, the J gene TRBJ2-2, with TRBD1 identical over 7 bases. TRBV23-1 is designated an ORF whose function remains uncertain. Germline trimming cut 0 bases from V and 2 bases from J; bases unmatched to any gene: 6. This CDR3 is 17 amino acids long. CDR3 residues: CASSQSRDSTNTGELFF. The CDR3 DNA sequence: TGCGCCAGCAGTCAATCTCGGGACAGCACTAACACCGGGGAGCTGTTTTTT.

This clone was seen once. This sample also contains other DNA sequences that code for the same CDR3. The gene calls are TRBV6-5 and TRBJ1-5; D is unresolved. With 0 bases removed from V and 3 bases from J, the gap between germline ends came to 3 bases. The CDR3 has 13 amino acids. Germline assignment: CDR1 MNHEY and CDR2 SVGAGI. The DNA for the CDR3 is TGTGCCAGCAGTTACTCTATCAATCAGCCCCAGCATTTT. Its translation: CASSYSINQPQHF.

The gene calls are TRBV5-4 and TRBJ1-4, with no clear D. V gave up 5 bases and J gave up 5 bases, with 10 bases separating them. The length of the CDR3 is 13 residues. Looked up from germline, CDR1 is SGHNT and CDR2 is YYREEE (reference sequence). CDR3 region: CASREFGNEKLFF. The CDR3 DNA follows: TGTGCCAGCAGGGAATTCGGGAATGAAAAACTGTTTTTT.

The chain carries TRBV28 and TRBJ2-1, with D perhaps being TRBD1 or TRBD2 (5 bases each). The CDR3 runs 16 residues. Deletions cut 6 bases from V and 6 bases from J, with 21 bases between. Germline V CDR1 and CDR2: MDHEN, SYDVKM. CDR3 region: CASSSIPGRGLNEQFF. The CDR3 coding sequence is TGTGCCAGCAGCTCTATACCGGGACGAGGCCTCAATGAGCAGTTCTTC.

The DNA for the CDR3 is TGTGCCAGTAGTCACAGGGGGCGGTCGTTTACGAGAGGGACCCCCGAAGCGAACACCGGGGAGCTGTTTTTT. Translating gives CASSHRGRSFTRGTPEANTGELFF. The genes are TRBV19 and TRBJ2-2; 9 bases are a match to TRBD1. CDR1 and CDR2 from the germline V gene are LNHDA and SQIVND (reference sequence). This CDR3 comprises 24 residues. The V gene end was trimmed by 5 bases and the J gene end by 0 bases; junction bases not matched to a gene: 28.

The rearrangement joins TRBV28 to TRBJ2-7; 7 nucleotides align to TRBD2. The trim removed 8 bases at V and 2 bases at J, leaving 6 bases unmatched. In germline, CDR1 is MDHEN, CDR2 SYDVKM. The CDR3 runs to 13 residues. The CDR3 spells CASVLADPYEQYF. The CDR3 region has the DNA TGTGCCAGCGTTCTAGCGGACCCCTACGAGCAGTACTTC.

The rearrangement uses TRBV19 and TRBJ2-2; tentatively, D is TRBD1 (6 bases). Trimming left V 7 bases short and J 3 bases short, with 18 bases between. Germline loops: CDR1 LNHDA, CDR2 SQIVND (reference sequence). This CDR3 is 16 amino acids long. The CDR3 DNA follows: TGTGCCAGTACCACAGGGACCCTTCGGGACACCGGGGAGCTGTTTTTT. Amino acids: CASTTGTLRDTGELFF.

The chain links TRBV5-8 to TRBJ1-2; D is unresolved. Trimming took 4 bases from V and 0 from J, leaving 10 bases between them. The CDR3 has 14 amino acids. The germline CDR1 and CDR2 sequences are SGHTS and YDEGEE. The CDR3: CASSQISANYGYTF. The CDR3 DNA reads TGTGCCAGCAGCCAAATTTCAGCTAACTATGGCTACACCTTC.

V and J are TRBV5-4 and TRBJ2-1; 8 bases match TRBD2. With 1 base clipped from V and 4 bases from J, the junction kept 10 bases outside the gene matches. The CDR3 runs 17 residues. Germline lookup yields CDR1 SGHNT and CDR2 YYREEE (reference sequence). The CDR3 coding sequence is TGTGCCAGCAGCTTGAAGAGGTTGCGGGAGGTGTACAATGAGCAGTTCTTC. Translation gives CASSLKRLREVYNEQFF.

This chain connects TRBV5-4 to TRBJ1-2, with unresolved D. V lost 0 bases, J lost 8 bases, and 8 bases lay in between. CDR1 and CDR2 from the germline V gene are SGHNT and YYREEE (reference sequence). The CDR3 has 12 amino acids. CDR3 in DNA: TGTGCCAGCAGCTTGGCGGGCCAGGGCTACACCTTC. Amino acid sequence: CASSLAGQGYTF. The full variable domain, with the rest looked up from reference TRBV5-4 and TRBJ1-2, is ETGVTQSPTHLIKTRGQQVTLRCSSQSGHNTVSWYQQALGQGPQFIFQYYREEENGRGNFPPRFSGLQFPNYSSELNVNALELDDSALYLCASSLAGQGYTFGSGTRLTVV.

V usage is TRBV6-1 and J usage is TRBJ1-1; D is perhaps TRBD1 (6 bases). The V and J ends lost 6 bases and 1 base respectively, with 9 bases between them. The length of the CDR3 is 13 residues. Germline CDR1 is MNHNS and CDR2 is SASEGT. The CDR3 nucleotides are TGTGCCAGCAGGTCGGACAGGAACACTGAAGCTTTCTTT. Translating gives CASRSDRNTEAFF.

The chain joins TRBV7-9 to TRBJ1-1; 7 nucleotides agree with TRBD1. J gave up 9 bases and V 5 bases, and 6 bases lay outside the gene matches. CDR1 and CDR2 from the germline V gene are SEHNR and FQNEAQ (reference sequence). This CDR3 is built from 12 residues. For the CDR3, the DNA is TGTGCCAGCAGCCCGACAGGGATTAAAGCTTTCTTT. Encoded protein: CASSPTGIKAFF.

The table lists this clone with a count of one. J is TRBJ1-5 and V is TRBV11-2; D possibly corresponds to TRBD1 (6 bases). V lost 6 bases, J lost 4 bases, and 16 bases lay in between. CDR3 length equals 15 residues. CDR1 is SGHAT, CDR2 FQNNGV, per germline. The CDR3 loop is CASRRGVGENQPQHF. CDR3 sequence (DNA): TGTGCCAGCAGGAGGGGGGTCGGGGAGAATCAGCCCCAGCATTTT.

The V and J genes are TRBV7-6 and TRBJ2-2; D uncertain. Trimming shortened V by 5 bases and J by 3 bases, and 13 bases separated the two germline ends. CDR3 length: 15 residues. Germline V CDR1 and CDR2: SGHVS, FNYEAQ. This CDR3 is CASSTGPLDTGELFF. The CDR3 nucleotides read TGTGCCAGCAGCACCGGTCCCTTGGACACCGGGGAGCTGTTTTTT.

The gene calls are TRBV7-8 and TRBJ1-2; tentatively, D is TRBD1 (5 bases). This CDR3 has 13 residues. Per germline, CDR1 SGHVS and CDR2 FQNEAQ. V was cut by 6 bases and J by 8 bases, with 16 bases left in between. The CDR3 reads CASSRDPLQGYTF. The CDR3 DNA reads TGTGCCAGCAGTCGGGACCCACTGCAGGGCTACACCTTC.

This clone has just one count. The chain recombines TRBV4-1 with TRBJ2-2, with TRBD2 identical over 14 bases. CDR1 and CDR2 (germline): MGHRA, YSYEKL. The junction had 7 bases not matched to a gene; V was cut back by 1 base and J by 6 bases. The CDR3 is 18 residues long. The CDR3 region has the DNA TGCGCCAGCAGCCAAGGACTAGCGGGAGGGCCTGTGGCCGGGGAGCTGTTTTTT. This codes for CASSQGLAGGPVAGELFF.

The genes are TRBV6-1 and TRBJ2-7; D is possibly TRBD2 (6 bases). V lost 0 bases and J 2 bases, leaving 14 bases between the germline ends. Germline CDR1 and CDR2: MNHNS and SASEGT. The CDR3 consists of 16 residues. The CDR3: CASSEAPGRSTYEQYF. The DNA of the CDR3 is TGTGCCAGCAGTGAAGCCCCGGGGAGGTCTACCTACGAGCAGTACTTC.

The CDR3 loop reads CASSLREGGNSYEQYF. The CDR3 bases are TGTGCCAGCAGCTTACGTGAGGGTGGGAACTCCTACGAGCAGTACTTC. The V gene is TRBV7-9, the J gene TRBJ2-5, with a tentative D call TRBD2 (5 bases). The J call is in doubt because the DNA end fits TRBJ2-7 better. Germline V gene data show CDR1 as SEHNR and CDR2 as FQNEAQ (reference sequence). CDR3 length: 16 residues.

V and J are TRBV14 and TRBJ2-7; 9 nucleotides line up with TRBD1. The CDR3 spans 17 residues. Germline trimming cut 3 bases from V and 5 bases from J; bases unmatched to any gene: 14. Germline V gene lookup returns CDR1 SGHDN and CDR2 FVKESK. The CDR3, as DNA: TGTGCCAGCAGCCATTATCCGGGACAGGGATCGAGCCACGAGCAGTACTTC. Its translation: CASSHYPGQGSSHEQYF. Looking up the rest from reference TRBV14 and TRBJ2-7 gives the full variable domain: EAGVTQFPSHSVIEKGQTVTLRCDPISGHDNLYWYRRVMGKEIKFLLHFVKESKQDESGMPNNRFLAERTGGTYSTLKVQPAELEDSGVYFCASSHYPGQGSSHEQYFGPGTRLTVT.

The chain recombines TRBV28 with TRBJ1-2; D is unresolved. V gave up 6 bases and J gave up 1 base, with 18 bases separating them. Looked up from germline, CDR1 is MDHEN and CDR2 is SYDVKM. This CDR3 contains 16 residues. CDR3 sequence: CASSPPRGLVNYGYTF. CDR3 bases: TGTGCCAGCAGCCCACCCCGGGGTTTGGTTAACTATGGCTACACCTTC.

The V gene is TRBV5-1, the J gene TRBJ1-1; D is unclear. The V end was cut by 8 bases, the J end by 1 base, with 12 bases between. Germline V gene sequence: CDR1 SGHRS, CDR2 YFSETQ. CDR3 length equals 13 residues. Written as DNA, the CDR3 is TGCGCCAGTACTCCCGGCGGGAACACTGAAGCTTTCTTT. Translating it yields CASTPGGNTEAFF.